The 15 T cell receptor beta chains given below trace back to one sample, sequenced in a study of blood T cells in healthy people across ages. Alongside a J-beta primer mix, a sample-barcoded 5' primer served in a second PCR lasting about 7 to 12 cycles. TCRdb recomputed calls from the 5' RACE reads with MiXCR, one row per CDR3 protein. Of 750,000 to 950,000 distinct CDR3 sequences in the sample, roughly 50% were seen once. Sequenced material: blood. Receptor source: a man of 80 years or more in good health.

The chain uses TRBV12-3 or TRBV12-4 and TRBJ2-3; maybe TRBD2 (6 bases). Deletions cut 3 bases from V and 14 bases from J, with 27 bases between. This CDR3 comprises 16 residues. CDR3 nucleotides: TGTGCCAGCAGTTTCCGCCTTCGCGGAGGGCACAGATACGCGTATTTT. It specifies CASSFRLRGGHRYAYF.

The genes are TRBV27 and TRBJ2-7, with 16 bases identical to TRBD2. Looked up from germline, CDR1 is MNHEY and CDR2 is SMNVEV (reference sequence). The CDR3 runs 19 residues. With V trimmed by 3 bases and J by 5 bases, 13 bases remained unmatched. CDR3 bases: TGTGCCAGCAGTTTCATGCCGGGACTAGCGGGAGGGCCTTCCCACGAGCAGTACTTC. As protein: CASSFMPGLAGGPSHEQYF.

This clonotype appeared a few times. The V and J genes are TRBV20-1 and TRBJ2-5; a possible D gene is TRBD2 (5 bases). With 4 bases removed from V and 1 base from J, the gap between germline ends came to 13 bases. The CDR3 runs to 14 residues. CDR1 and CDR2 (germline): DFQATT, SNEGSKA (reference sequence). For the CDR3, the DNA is TGCAGTGCTACTCCGGGAACTTCCCAAGAGACCCAGTACTTC. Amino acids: CSATPGTSQETQYF.

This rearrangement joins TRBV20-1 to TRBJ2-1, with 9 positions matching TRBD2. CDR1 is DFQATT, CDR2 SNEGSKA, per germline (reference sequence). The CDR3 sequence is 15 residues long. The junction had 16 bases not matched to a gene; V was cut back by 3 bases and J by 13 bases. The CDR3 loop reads CSASASKAGGRVQFF. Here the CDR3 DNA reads TGCAGTGCTAGCGCCTCAAAGGCGGGGGGGCGAGTCCAGTTCTTC.

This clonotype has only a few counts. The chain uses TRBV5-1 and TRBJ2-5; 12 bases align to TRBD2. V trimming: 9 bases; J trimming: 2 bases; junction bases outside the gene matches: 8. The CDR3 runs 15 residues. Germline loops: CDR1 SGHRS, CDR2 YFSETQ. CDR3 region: CATTRTSGTQETQYF. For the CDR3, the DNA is TGCGCCACCACTCGGACTAGCGGGACACAAGAGACCCAGTACTTC.

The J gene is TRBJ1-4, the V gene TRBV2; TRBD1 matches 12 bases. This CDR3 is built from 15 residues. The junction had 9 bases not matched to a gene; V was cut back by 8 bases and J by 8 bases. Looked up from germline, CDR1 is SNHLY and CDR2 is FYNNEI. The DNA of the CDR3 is TGTGCCAGCCTGGGACAGGGGGCGCGACGGGAAAAACTGTTTTTT. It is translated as CASLGQGARREKLFF.

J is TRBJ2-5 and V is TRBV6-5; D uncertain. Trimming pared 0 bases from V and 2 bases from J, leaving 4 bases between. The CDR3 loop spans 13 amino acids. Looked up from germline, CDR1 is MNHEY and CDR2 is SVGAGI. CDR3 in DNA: TGTGCCAGCAGTTACTCCTGGCAAGAGACCCAGTACTTC. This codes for CASSYSWQETQYF.

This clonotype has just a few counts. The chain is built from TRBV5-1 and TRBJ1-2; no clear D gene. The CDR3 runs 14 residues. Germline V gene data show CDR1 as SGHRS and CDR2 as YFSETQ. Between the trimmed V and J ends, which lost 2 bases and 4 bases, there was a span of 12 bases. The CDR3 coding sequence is TGCGCCAGCAGCTTTTTTCAGACCTCCTATGGCTACACCTTC. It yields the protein CASSFFQTSYGYTF.

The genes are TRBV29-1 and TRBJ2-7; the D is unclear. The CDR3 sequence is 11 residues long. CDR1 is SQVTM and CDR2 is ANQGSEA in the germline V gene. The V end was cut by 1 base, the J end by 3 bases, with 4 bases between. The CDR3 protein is CSVEVFYEQYF. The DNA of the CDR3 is TGCAGCGTTGAAGTCTTCTACGAGCAGTACTTC.

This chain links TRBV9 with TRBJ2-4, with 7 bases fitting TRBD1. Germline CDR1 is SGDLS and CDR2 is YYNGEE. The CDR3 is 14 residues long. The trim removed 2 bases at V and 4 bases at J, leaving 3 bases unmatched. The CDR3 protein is CASSVDRVKNIQYF. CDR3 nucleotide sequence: TGTGCCAGCAGCGTCGACAGGGTTAAAAACATTCAGTACTTC.

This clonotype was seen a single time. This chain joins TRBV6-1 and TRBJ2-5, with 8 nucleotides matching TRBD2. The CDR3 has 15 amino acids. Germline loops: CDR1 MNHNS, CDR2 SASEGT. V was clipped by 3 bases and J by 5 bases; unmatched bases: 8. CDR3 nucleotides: TGTGCCAGCAGTGATACGGCGGGAGGCCCGGAGACCCAGTACTTC. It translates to CASSDTAGGPETQYF.

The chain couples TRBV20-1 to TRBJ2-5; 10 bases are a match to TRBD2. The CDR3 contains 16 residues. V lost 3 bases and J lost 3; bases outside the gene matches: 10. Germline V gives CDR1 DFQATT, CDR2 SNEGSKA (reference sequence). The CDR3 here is CSASRGTSVSEETQYF. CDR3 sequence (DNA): TGCAGTGCTAGCAGGGGGACTAGCGTATCAGAAGAGACCCAGTACTTC.

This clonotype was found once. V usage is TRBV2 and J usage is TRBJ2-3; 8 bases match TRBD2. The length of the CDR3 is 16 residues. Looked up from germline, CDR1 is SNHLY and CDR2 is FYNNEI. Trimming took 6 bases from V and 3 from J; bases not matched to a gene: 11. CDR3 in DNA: TGTGCCAGCAGGGTGAGCGGGAGTGGGTTGACAGATACGCAGTATTTT. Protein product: CASRVSGSGLTDTQYF.

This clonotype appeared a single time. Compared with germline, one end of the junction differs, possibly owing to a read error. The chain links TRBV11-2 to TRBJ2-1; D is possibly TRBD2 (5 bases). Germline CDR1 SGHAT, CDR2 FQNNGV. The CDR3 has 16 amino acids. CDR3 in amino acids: CASSLGGGGHYNEQFF. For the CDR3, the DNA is TGTGCTAGCAGCTTAGGTGGCGGAGGCCATTACAATGAGCAGTTCTTC.

DNA for the CDR3: TGTGCCAGCAGCGTAGGGCGCTCCAGCTCCTACAATGAGCAGTTCTTC. Translating it yields CASSVGRSSSYNEQFF. The chain carries TRBV9 and TRBJ2-1; D gene uncertain. V lost 0 bases, J lost 0 bases, and 10 bases lay in between. This CDR3 has 16 residues. The V gene's germline CDR1 is SGDLS and CDR2 YYNGEE.